The 21 T cell receptor beta chains in this list originate from one sample, sequenced in a study of identical twins (TCRdb year 2016). Library creation used 5' RACE. Sequencer: Illumina HiSeq 2000. TCRdb ran its own pipeline on the public reads, namely fastp trimming at Q25 and MiXCR clone calling, and kept in-frame beta chains. Every entry covers one CDR3 protein and lists the most common genes and DNA from its rows. This sample has nearly 650,000 distinct CDR3 sequences in its table, and less than 9% of those were observed once. Approximately 1.5% of the sample is held by the ten biggest clonotypes. This sample also belongs to another study, concerning yellow fever vaccine responses in identical twins.

Sequencing input: PBMCs. Every receptor here comes from a woman between 18 and 30 years old in good health.

This clonotype was counted a few times. The V and J genes are TRBV2 and TRBJ2-7, with 15 bases identical to TRBD2. The V gene's germline CDR1 is SNHLY and CDR2 FYNNEI. This CDR3 is 17 amino acids long. J gave up 2 bases and V 6 bases, and 8 bases lay outside the gene matches. The CDR3 nucleotides are TGTGCCAGCAGCCCCGGACTAGCGGGAGGGCCGACCTACGAGCAGTACTTC. It is translated as CASSPGLAGGPTYEQYF.

This clonotype was detected a few times. The chain joins TRBV29-1 to TRBJ2-5; no clear D gene. The CDR3 has 12 amino acids. V lost 6 bases and J lost 1, with 9 bases in between. Per germline, CDR1 SQVTM and CDR2 ANQGSEA. CDR3 sequence reads: CSVQSFQETQYF. The CDR3 nucleotides read TGCAGCGTGCAGTCCTTCCAAGAGACCCAGTACTTC.

The chain is built from TRBV21-1 and TRBJ1-4; the D call of TRBD1 is as the table states it, not checked on the DNA. TRBV21-1 is tagged as a pseudogene. CDR3 length: 14 amino acids. The CDR3 loop reads CASSALDADEKLFF. The CDR3 DNA reads as TGTGCCAGCAGCGCCCTGGACGCGGATGAAAAACTGTTTTTT.

This clonotype was detected ten times or more. This chain connects TRBV28 to TRBJ2-4, with 9 bases fitting TRBD1. The CDR3 covers 19 residues. Germline CDR1 MDHEN, CDR2 SYDVKM. V dropped 3 bases and J dropped 1; count of bases not matched to a gene: 13. CDR3 sequence: CASSFPGQGIGPAKNIQYF. DNA for the CDR3: TGTGCCAGCAGTTTTCCGGGACAGGGAATAGGGCCCGCCAAAAACATTCAGTACTTC.

This clonotype came up many times. The DNA for the CDR3 is TGTGCCAGCAGTTATAGCGGGGCTCTAAATACGCAGTATTTT. It yields the protein CASSYSGALNTQYF. The V call is TRBV6-5, the J call TRBJ2-3; TRBD2 aligns across 8 bases. The CDR3 has 14 residues. The trim removed 3 bases at V and 7 bases at J, leaving 6 bases unmatched. CDR1 is MNHEY and CDR2 is SVGAGI in the germline V gene.

At least ten counts were recorded for this clonotype. V usage is TRBV28 and J usage is TRBJ2-5, with D maybe TRBD2 (6 bases). CDR3 size: 17 residues. Germline V lookup: CDR1 MDHEN, CDR2 SYDVKM. V was trimmed by 5 bases and J by 4 bases, leaving 23 bases between them. As DNA, the CDR3 is TGTGCCAGCAGTCAACGACGTACGGGAGTTTTAGCAGAGACCCAGTACTTC. Amino acids: CASSQRRTGVLAETQYF.

The rearrangement joins TRBV29-1 to TRBJ1-2; possibly TRBD1 for D (5 bases). This CDR3 contains 13 residues. The germline V and J ends were trimmed by 7 bases and 3 bases, with 15 bases remaining between them. CDR1 SQVTM and CDR2 ANQGSEA come from the germline V gene. This CDR3 is CSALITGDYGYTF. The CDR3 DNA reads as TGCAGCGCCCTCATTACGGGGGACTATGGCTACACCTTC.

This clonotype was seen more than once but under ten times. The gene calls are TRBV7-9 and TRBJ2-1, with a weak D call TRBD2 (6 bases). From germline, CDR1 is SEHNR and CDR2 FQNEAQ (reference sequence). The CDR3 is made up of 16 amino acids. V lost 5 bases and J 7 bases, leaving 21 bases between the germline ends. CDR3 protein: CASSPNRVASVNEQFF. The CDR3 DNA is TGTGCCAGCAGCCCTAATAGGGTGGCTAGCGTTAATGAGCAGTTCTTC.

This clonotype was seen repeatedly, ten times or more. The chain combines TRBV12-3 or TRBV12-4 with TRBJ2-7, with D possibly TRBD2 on 6 matching bases. Deletions cut 5 bases from V and 2 bases from J, with 19 bases between. The CDR3 loop spans 16 amino acids. The CDR3 DNA reads TGTGCCAGCAGTCCCACCGGGACTCGATCGGCCTACGAGCAGTACTTC. Its protein product is CASSPTGTRSAYEQYF.

This clonotype was seen more than once but under ten times. The V call is TRBV6-1, the J call TRBJ2-3, with TRBD2 matching over 12 bases. Germline trimming cut 8 bases from V and 2 bases from J; bases unmatched to any gene: 14. CDR1 and CDR2 from the germline V gene are MNHNS and SASEGT. The CDR3 runs to 18 residues. The CDR3 sequence is CASSALAGGASTTDTQYF. The CDR3, as DNA: TGTGCCAGCTCAGCACTAGCGGGAGGCGCATCTACCACAGATACGCAGTATTTT.

The chain uses TRBV7-3 and TRBJ2-6; 7 positions match TRBD2. CDR3 length equals 15 residues. V was pared by 5 bases and J by 2 bases, with 3 bases of the junction left unmatched. The V gene's germline CDR1 is SGHTA and CDR2 FQGTGA. The CDR3 DNA follows: TGTGCCAGCAGCCCTGGACTAGCTGGGGCCAACGTCCTGACTTTC. It translates to CASSPGLAGANVLTF. The full variable domain, rest sourced from reference TRBV7-3 and TRBJ2-6, is GAGVSQTPSNKVTEKGKYVELRCDPISGHTALYWYRQSLGQGPEFLIYFQGTGAADDSGLPNDRFFAVRPEGSVSTLKIQRTERGDSAVYLCASSPGLAGANVLTFGAGSRLTVL.

This clonotype was detected ten times or more. The chain joins TRBV6-5 to TRBJ2-3; D is ambiguous. The CDR3 has 15 amino acids. V dropped 3 bases and J dropped 0 bases, with 10 bases sitting between them. From germline, CDR1 is MNHEY and CDR2 SVGAGI. CDR3 in amino acids: CASSYLWESTDTQYF. CDR3 sequence (DNA): TGTGCCAGCAGTTATTTGTGGGAAAGCACAGATACGCAGTATTTT.

This clonotype was counted at least ten times. The rearrangement joins TRBV9 to TRBJ2-1; 12 bases line up with TRBD2. The germline gives CDR1 SGDLS, CDR2 YYNGEE. The V segment lost 0 bases and the J segment 0 bases; nucleotides outside the gene matches: 1. The CDR3 spans 17 residues. CDR3 residues: CASSVGTSGTSYNEQFF. The DNA of the CDR3 is TGTGCCAGCAGCGTAGGGACTAGCGGGACCTCCTACAATGAGCAGTTCTTC.

This clonotype was counted ten times or more. The CDR3 DNA reads TGTGCCAGCAGTTCCGACAGGGTTTGGGGCAATCAGCCCCAGCATTTT. Translated: CASSSDRVWGNQPQHF. The rearrangement uses TRBV12-3 or TRBV12-4 and TRBJ1-5; 7 nucleotides align to TRBD1. The CDR3 loop spans 16 amino acids. V was clipped by 4 bases and J by 2 bases; unmatched bases: 8.

The chain joins TRBV5-1 to TRBJ2-5; 9 bases agree with TRBD2. V was clipped by 4 bases and J by 4 bases; unmatched bases: 11. CDR3 length: 16 residues. The V gene's germline CDR1 is SGHRS and CDR2 YFSETQ. DNA of the CDR3: TGCGCCAGCAGCGATCAACTAGCGGGTCTGGGAGAGACCCAGTACTTC. Amino acid sequence: CASSDQLAGLGETQYF.

The V gene is TRBV3-1, the J gene TRBJ2-1; TRBD2 agrees at 9 bases. Germline CDR1 LGHDT, CDR2 YNNKEL (reference sequence). This CDR3 comprises 15 residues. Trimming at V came to 5 bases and at J to 7 bases, leaving 9 bases not matched to a gene. The CDR3 is CASSYSSSGINEQFF. CDR3 nucleotides: TGTGCCAGCAGCTACAGCTCTAGCGGGATAAATGAGCAGTTCTTC.

The chain combines TRBV29-1 with TRBJ2-5, with a weak D call TRBD2 (5 bases). The germline V gene encodes CDR1 SQVTM and CDR2 ANQGSEA. The CDR3 consists of 13 residues. Trimming took 4 bases from V and 3 from J, leaving 12 bases between them. DNA of the CDR3: TGCAGCGTTGTTGAGGTCGGGAAAGAGACCCAGTACTTC. Its protein is CSVVEVGKETQYF. Filled out from reference TRBV29-1 and TRBJ2-5, the complete variable domain reads SAVISQKPSRDICQRGTSLTIQCQVDSQVTMMFWYRQQPGQSLTLIATANQGSEATYESGFVIDKFPISRPNLTFSTLTVSNMSPEDSSIYLCSVVEVGKETQYFGPGTRLLVL.

This clonotype has a count of ten or more. V is TRBV29-1 and J is TRBJ2-1; 11 nucleotides match TRBD2. CDR3 length: 15 amino acids. V lost 5 bases to trimming and J lost 7 bases; unmatched junction nucleotides: 10. From germline, CDR1 is SQVTM and CDR2 ANQGSEA. The CDR3 protein is CSVRLYSGRANEQFF. The CDR3 nucleotides are TGCAGCGTTCGACTTTATAGCGGGAGGGCGAATGAGCAGTTCTTC.

The chain employs TRBV5-1 and TRBJ2-7; D unclear. From germline, CDR1 is SGHRS and CDR2 YFSETQ. Trimming shortened V by 4 bases and J by 2 bases, and 13 bases separated the two germline ends. This CDR3 has 14 residues. The CDR3 reads CASSRTLWAYEQYF. CDR3 DNA sequence: TGCGCCAGCAGCAGAACTCTTTGGGCCTACGAGCAGTACTTC.

The chain's CDR3 is CASSSGAGSDTQYF. The DNA for the CDR3 is TGTGCCAGTAGTAGTGGGGCAGGCTCAGATACGCAGTATTTT. The chain uses TRBV19 and TRBJ2-3; D is possibly TRBD1 (5 bases). The CDR3 runs 14 residues. Trimming took 4 bases from V and 4 from J, leaving 12 bases between them. From germline, CDR1 is LNHDA and CDR2 SQIVND (reference sequence).

This clonotype showed up just a few times. DNA of the CDR3: TGCGCCAGCAGCCAAGCCCTACTAGCGGACGAGCAGTACTTC. It translates to CASSQALLADEQYF. The chain couples TRBV4-1 to TRBJ2-7, with TRBD2 matching 8 bases. Trimming removed 1 base from V and 5 bases from J; junction bases left unmatched: 4. CDR1 and CDR2 (germline): MGHRA, YSYEKL. This CDR3 region has 14 residues.